Listed below are T cell receptor beta chains from one sample, sequenced in a study of blood T cells in healthy people across ages. TCRdb re-called the 5' RACE reads with MiXCR, one entry per CDR3 protein. The sample contains more than 1.4 million distinct CDR3 sequences, approximately 40% of which appear only once. The sample taken for sequencing was blood. These receptor sequences come from a woman between 18 and 30 years old in good health. CDR3s include the opening cysteine and the closing phenylalanine or tryptophan. Fields, in order: clone size, J gene, D gene, V gene, CDR3 DNA, CDR3 protein. D genes are given only for firm matches. A clone size is listed for some rows: how often the clone was seen (once, few, many), or a class if it is expanded.

-	TRBJ2-4	TRBD2	TRBV3-1	TGTGCCAGCAGCCTAACCCTGGGGCTAGCGGGAGGGACAGAGGACATTCAGTACTTC	CASSLTLGLAGGTEDIQYF
-	TRBJ2-5	-	TRBV29-1	TGCAGCGCCCACAGGGGGGGGGGAGAGACCCAGTACTTC	CSAHRGGGETQYF
-	TRBJ1-1	-	TRBV6-2/TRBV6-3	TGTGCCAGCAACCCGGACGTGTACACTGAAGCTTTCTTT	CASNPDVYTEAFF
few	TRBJ2-7	TRBD2	TRBV20-1	TGCAGTGCAGCTGGGACTAGCAGAGCCTACGAGCAGTACTTC	CSAAGTSRAYEQYF
-	TRBJ2-1	-	TRBV27	TGTGCCAGCAGTTTATTAGGCAGCCCCTCCTACAATGAGCAGTTCTTC	CASSLLGSPSYNEQFF
-	TRBJ2-1	TRBD2	TRBV7-3	TGTGCCAGCAGCTTATTTCCTGGAGCGGGGGTAACCTACAATGAGCAGTTCTTC	CASSLFPGAGVTYNEQFF
-	TRBJ1-2	TRBD1	TRBV24-1	TGTGCCACCAGTGACCCGACAGGGGTGAATGGCTACACCTTC	CATSDPTGVNGYTF
-	TRBJ2-5	-	TRBV9	TGTGCCAGCAGCGAGAGGGACAAAAGGGAGACCCAGTACTTC	CASSERDKRETQYF
few	TRBJ2-4	-	TRBV25-1	TGTGCCAGCAGGCGAGGGGGGAGATGGGAGCAGTACTTC	CASRRGGRWEQYF
-	TRBJ1-5	-	TRBV3-1	TGTGCCAGCAGTCCGGACAGCAATAGCAATCAGCCCCAGCATTTT	CASSPDSNSNQPQHF
few	TRBJ1-3	TRBD1	TRBV15	TGTGCCACCAGCAGAGATCGACAGGGGAGCTCTGGAAACACCATATATTTT	CATSRDRQGSSGNTIYF
-	TRBJ2-2	-	TRBV12-3/TRBV12-4	TGTGCCAGCAGTTTAGAACAGGGCTTAATAACCGGGGAGCTGTTTTTT	CASSLEQGLITGELFF
-	TRBJ2-5	-	TRBV18	TGTGCCAGCTCACACAATAGCGGCACGTACCAAGAGACCCAGTACTTC	CASSHNSGTYQETQYF
few	TRBJ2-7	TRBD2	TRBV4-1	TGCGCCAGCAGCCATTTAGCGGGAGGGTTGCTCGAGCAGTACTTC	CASSHLAGGLLEQYF
-	TRBJ1-2	-	TRBV3-1	TGTGCCAGCAGCCGACTGCAGGGGTTTGGCTACACCTTC	CASSRLQGFGYTF
-	TRBJ2-4	-	TRBV3-1	TGTGCCGGCAGCCAAGGAGGGAACATTCAGTACTTC	CAGSQGGNIQYF
-	TRBJ1-5	-	TRBV12-3/TRBV12-4	TGTGCCAGCAGTTTAACAGTTGCGGATCAGCCCCAGCATTTT	CASSLTVADQPQHF
-	TRBJ2-7	TRBD2	TRBV27	TGTGCCAGCAGTCCCCTCGGTACTAGCGGACCCTACGAGCAGTACTTC	CASSPLGTSGPYEQYF
-	TRBJ2-1	TRBD2	TRBV5-1	TGCGCCAGCACCGTTGGGGGGGGAGTAGGCTACAATGAGCAGTTCTTC	CASTVGGGVGYNEQFF
-	TRBJ1-2	-	TRBV6-5	TGTGCCAGCAGCACAACGACGCGTCCCGGTGGCTACACCTTC	CASSTTTRPGGYTF
once	TRBJ2-1	TRBD1	TRBV27	TGTGCCAGCAGTCCGAGGGACAGGGGGCCCGCTGAGCAGTTCTTC	CASSPRDRGPAEQFF
-	TRBJ1-1	TRBD1	TRBV5-1	TGCGCCAGCAGCTTGGCACAGGGGGTATACACTGAAGCTTTCTTT	CASSLAQGVYTEAFF
-	TRBJ2-2	TRBD1	TRBV5-1	TGCGCCAGCAGCTTGGCCGGGACAGCCCTCGCCACCGGGGAGCTGTTTTTT	CASSLAGTALATGELFF
-	TRBJ2-7	-	TRBV7-9	TGTGCCAGCAGCTTAGCGAACAGGCCTAGCTCCTACGAGCAGTACTTC	CASSLANRPSSYEQYF
-	TRBJ2-7	-	TRBV14	TGTGCCAGCAACCCGACCGGGTACGAGCAGTACTTC	CASNPTGYEQYF
-	TRBJ2-5	TRBD2	TRBV25-1	TGTGCCAGCAGCATCGGGAGCGGGAGGCTCCAAGAGACCCAGTACTTC	CASSIGSGRLQETQYF
-	TRBJ2-3	TRBD2	TRBV20-1	TGCAGTGCTAGAGGACTAGCCGGACTGGCTACGCAGTATTTT	CSARGLAGLATQYF
many	TRBJ2-7	-	TRBV29-1	TGCAGCGCCGCCGGGACCAACTACGAGCAGTACTTC	CSAAGTNYEQYF
many	TRBJ1-6	TRBD1	TRBV27	TGTGCCAGCGGGACAGATTCACCCCTCCACTTT	CASGTDSPLHF
-	TRBJ2-7	TRBD2	TRBV20-1	TGCAGTGTTTCTCCTAGCGGAACCTACGAGCAGTACTTC	CSVSPSGTYEQYF
-	TRBJ2-7	-	TRBV20-1	TGCAGTGCAGGACCTAGCGATGAGCAGTACTTC	CSAGPSDEQYF
-	TRBJ2-3	TRBD2	TRBV9	TGTGCCAGCAGCGTAGGGGGTAGCGGGGGAGTAGATACGCAGTATTTT	CASSVGGSGGVDTQYF
-	TRBJ2-2	-	TRBV7-7	TGTGCTAGCAGCCCTATTGCCGGGACCTCCGGGGAGCTGTTTTTT	CASSPIAGTSGELFF
-	TRBJ2-1	TRBD2	TRBV9	TGTGCCAGCAGCGTCGACCCAGCGGGAGTAACCTACAATGAGCAGTTCTTC	CASSVDPAGVTYNEQFF
-	TRBJ1-2	TRBD1	TRBV3-1	TGTGCCAGCAGCGGAAGCGGGACAGGAGGGCACACCTTC	CASSGSGTGGHTF
-	TRBJ1-2	TRBD1	TRBV13	TGTGCCAGCAGCTCAACTCGGGACAGAATGTTTTATGGCTACACCTTC	CASSSTRDRMFYGYTF